The entry below gives a single T cell receptor (beta chain) sequence along with its context. Its antigen is unknown. The identical CDR3 is also encoded by other nucleotide sequences in the sample. Methods used by the authors: ImmunoSEQ supplied junction-only sequences lacking quality scores, so filtering was different. Profiled with immunoSEQ multiplex PCR; TCRdb holds only in-frame clones, not every one. The V and J calls and clone size were taken over from that table, and D and trimming were inferred from the DNA. The table has about 1 million clones, more than 65% seen once. This sample is drawn from a study of shared clonotypes between healthy human individuals. Whole-study findings and limits: Some clonotypes were shared by all four sorted-subset donors, while others were not shared. The non-shared ones had lower generation probabilities than the shared ones.

Every contributor of samples was a Caucasian grown-up residing in Nashville, Tennessee. Looked up from germline, CDR1 is SGHTA and CDR2 is FQGNSA. V gave up 4 bases and J gave up 3 bases; unmatched junction bases: 6. The CDR3 is made up of 15 amino acids. Input material: memory CD4+ T cells sorted from blood. Subset denoted: CD45RA-negative fraction. This rearrangement joins TRBV7-2 to TRBJ2-7; 10 positions agree with TRBD1. This receptor was taken from a man younger than 30 in good health. The CDR3 nucleotides are TGTGCCAGCAGCTCCCGGACAGGGGGGGTCTACGAGCAGTACTTC. It codes for CASSSRTGGVYEQYF.